The present T cell receptor beta chain was sequenced within a study of Graves' ophthalmopathy and Graves' hyperthyroidism (dated 2018 in TCRdb). Regarding the study in general: Hyperthyroidism was defined as stable when no progression to ophthalmopathy occurred within 18 months of follow-up. The study used TCR beta repertoire signatures to distinguish Graves' ophthalmopathy from Graves' hyperthyroidism and to predict progression to ophthalmopathy. In total, over 130 blood samples were TCR-sequenced: approximately 40 ophthalmopathy, over 70 hyperthyroidism and approximately 17 hyperthyroidism-to-ophthalmopathy patients. To explore V-J signatures that distinguish ophthalmopathy from hyperthyroidism, a discovery set of around 100 patients was enrolled, made up of 40 to 45 with ophthalmopathy and 57 with stable hyperthyroidism. The independent validation cohort included 18 to 20 hyperthyroidism patients plus 17 patients who later progressed from hyperthyroidism to ophthalmopathy. In over 5 hyperthyroidism patients, the T-cell repertoire of thyroid tissue was compared with the T-cell repertoire of blood. After sampling, hyperthyroidism patients received methimazole starting at 30 mg daily, and ophthalmopathy patients received high-dose intravenous methylprednisolone.

Points the paper makes about the study in general: In cross-validation, the 13-signature model distinguished ophthalmopathy from stable hyperthyroidism with approximately 90% sensitivity and roughly 81% specificity, and in the test set the corresponding values were around 78% and 73%. In validation, the model predicted ophthalmopathy progression with about 64% sensitivity and 72.22% specificity; eleven to twelve predicted patients were CT-confirmed with GO in a median of about 7.1 months. Sample size was not statistically predetermined, and group allocation was not concealed from the investigators. Most expanded thyroid clonotypes with frequency above 0.001 were also detected in blood, suggesting blood repertoires may reflect the thyroid immune response.

V loses 1 base of germline sequence and J loses 0 bases, and the interval between the two ends is 16 bases. The CDR1 and CDR2 encoded by the germline V gene are SGHTA and FQGTGA. The CDR3 runs 19 amino acids, cysteine and phenylalanine included. Of the read, only the CDR3 DNA is kept; its 57 bases are in frame from base 1. Remarks on this clonotype: The antigen this receptor binds is unknown. Base-call qualities are not available, and no considerably larger clone is one nucleotide away.

Hyperthyroidism patients were newly diagnosed, were aged 18 to 65 years, and had a disease duration under 2 months. Patients with other autoimmune diseases, uncontrolled infections, pregnancy or lactation were excluded from the study. Diagnosis was based on clinical symptoms, serum thyroxine, TRAb, thyroid ultrasound and orbital computed tomography. Total RNA was extracted with Trizol reagent and quality-checked on an Agilent 2100 Bioanalyzer. For repertoire sequencing, TCR beta CDR3 regions were amplified from RNA transcripts. A first-round RT-PCR used HTBI primers with the Qiagen OneStep RT-PCR kit, followed by a second-round multiplex PCR, size selection and purification. Libraries were sequenced on an Illumina HiSeq2000 using paired-end 100 bp reads. Concerning the study's data processing: SOAPnuke was used to process the reads, throwing out any read that had adapters, had uncalled bases, had a mean Phred below 15, or lacked an exact constant-primer or identifier match. High-quality paired reads were merged with COPE v1.2.5. Unique nucleotide sequences were defined as clonotypes and aligned to IMGT TRB V, D and J references using MiTCR v1.1. Only V-J combinations with frequency above 0.0001 were analysed, covering 99.2% of repertoires. A TCR clonal expansion and chaos score per V-J combination was defined as the ratio of F50 clonal expansion to chaos observed in the TCRdist matrix. Features were reduced by Welch's t-statistics and random forest to over 10 V-J combinations, which fed a naive Bayes classifier. Thyroid-blood repertoire similarity was quantified with the Morisita-Horn index. TCRdb itself trimmed the public reads at Q25 with fastp, ran MiXCR and retained productive beta chains. CDR3 protein duplicates are merged, each entry listing the most common genes and DNA. These V and J calls derive from TCRdb rather than the authors' analysis. The sample table shows around 520,000 distinct CDR3 sequences, and under 45% are seen once. About 4.2% of the sample is in the top ten clones.

Material: peripheral blood or thyroid tissue (not recorded which). This chain joins TRBV7-3 to TRBJ2-6; the D segment cannot be called with confidence. This sequence was found in an adult man with Graves' hyperthyroidism. In nucleotide form, the sequence is TGTGCCAGCAGCTTAAAAGGAGTGAGCGCCTACTCTGGGGCCAACGTCCTGACTTTC. This sequence encodes CASSLKGVSAYSGANVLTF.